The 23 T cell receptor beta chains below were found in one sample sequenced in a study of cytomegalovirus exposure and HLA in healthy donors (dated by TCRdb to about 2017). Receptors were amplified or captured by the immunoSEQ multiplex PCR assay. For the multiplex PCR, a mixture combining 60 forward primers for TCR Vbeta segments and 13 reverse primers for TCR Jbeta segments was used. TCRdb obtained this table from immuneACCESS and retained in-frame rearrangements with V and J assigned. These tables miss some clones; where compared with another copy, unresolved V genes account for less than half of the shortfall, and the remainder is unexplained. The table for this sample lists roughly 180,000 clones; over 80% of them were counted only once. The biggest ten clones account for 1.2% of the sample. Material: PBMCs. These receptors came from a boy aged 2 to 9 in good health and CMV-seronegative.

CDR3 protein: CASSFLGGQGENTEAFF. The CDR3 bases are TGCGCCAGCAGCTTTTTGGGGGGACAGGGAGAAAACACTGAAGCTTTCTTT. J is TRBJ1-1 and V is TRBV5-1; 9 bases fit TRBD1. V lost 2 bases and J lost 2; bases outside the gene matches: 10. Germline V lookup: CDR1 SGHRS, CDR2 YFSETQ. The CDR3 sequence is 17 residues long.

The chain carries TRBV6-4 and TRBJ1-1, with D possibly being TRBD1 (6 bases). Germline lookup yields CDR1 MRHNA and CDR2 SNTAGT. V shed 9 bases and J shed 4 bases, with 15 bases lying between them. This CDR3 contains 13 residues. CDR3 sequence reads: CAREQGRGTEAFF. CDR3 bases: TGTGCCAGAGAACAGGGCCGCGGCACTGAAGCTTTCTTT.

V usage is TRBV6-9 and J usage is TRBJ2-7; 8 bases are a match to TRBD1. The CDR3 runs to 17 residues. Per germline, CDR1 MNHGY and CDR2 SVAAGI. V shed 5 bases and J 3 bases; nucleotides not matched to a gene: 15. The CDR3 nucleotides read TGTGCCAGCAGTACGACAGGGGATAGCTTCCCCGGCTACGAGCAGTACGTC. This codes for CASSTTGDSFPGYEQYV.

The V and J genes are TRBV27 and TRBJ2-5; possibly TRBD2 for D (6 bases). V gave up 3 bases and J gave up 2 bases, with 13 bases separating them. The length of the CDR3 is 15 residues. Germline CDR1 MNHEY, CDR2 SMNVEV (reference sequence). CDR3 DNA: TGTGCCAGCAGTTTGTACGGCGGGGCACAAGAGACCCAGTACTTC. Amino acid sequence: CASSLYGGAQETQYF.

The chain links TRBV6-1 to TRBJ1-5, with D possibly being TRBD1 (6 bases). In germline, CDR1 is MNHNS, CDR2 SASEGT. Between the trimmed V and J ends, which lost 4 bases and 3 bases, there was a span of 16 bases. The CDR3 is 16 amino acids. In DNA form, the CDR3 reads TGTGCCAGCAGTGGGAACAGGGCCTTCCACAATCAGCCCCAGCATTTT. Translating gives CASSGNRAFHNQPQHF.

The rearrangement uses TRBV9 and TRBJ2-3, with D maybe TRBD2 (6 bases). Trimming left V 0 bases short and J 0 bases short, with 8 bases between. The CDR3 is made up of 15 amino acids. The germline V gene encodes CDR1 SGDLS and CDR2 YYNGEE. CDR3 bases: TGTGCCAGCAGCGTAGCGGGGGTTAGCACAGATACGCAGTATTTT. Its translation: CASSVAGVSTDTQYF.

There are a few counts of this clone. The chain joins TRBV11-2 to TRBJ2-2; 9 bases agree with TRBD2. V lost 6 bases and J lost 7; bases outside the gene matches: 9. Germline loops: CDR1 SGHAT, CDR2 FQNNGV. The CDR3 extends over 15 amino acids. CDR3 sequence (DNA): TGTGCCAGCAGGCGGGATAGCGGGAGTGGCGGGGAGCTGTTTTTT. Translated: CASRRDSGSGGELFF. The full variable domain, completed using reference TRBV11-2 and TRBJ2-2, is EAGVAQSPRYKIIEKRQSVAFWCNPISGHATLYWYQQILGQGPKLLIQFQNNGVVDDSQLPKDRFSAERLKGVDSTLKIQPAKLEDSAVYLCASRRDSGSGGELFFGEGSRLTVL.

The DNA of the CDR3 is TGCGCCAGCAGCTTGGGAGAAGGCTACACCTTC. This translates into CASSLGEGYTF. The chain employs TRBV5-1 and TRBJ1-2; D gene unclear. Germline CDR1 is SGHRS and CDR2 is YFSETQ. The CDR3 is made up of 11 amino acids. V was pared by 0 bases and J by 8 bases, with 5 bases between.

The rearrangement links TRBV2 to TRBJ1-4, with a possible D match to TRBD1 (5 bases). CDR1 and CDR2 (germline): SNHLY, FYNNEI. There are 14 residues in the CDR3. V was shortened by 4 bases and J by 5 bases, with 11 bases between the two germline ends. The CDR3 is CASSVGHGNEKLFF. Written as DNA, the CDR3 is TGTGCCAGCAGTGTCGGACATGGAAATGAAAAACTGTTTTTT.

This clone came up a few times. The chain is built from TRBV6-4 and TRBJ2-7, with TRBD2 identical over 14 bases. With V trimmed by 0 bases and J by 4 bases, 5 bases remained unmatched. The CDR3 totals 17 residues. Germline assignment: CDR1 MRHNA and CDR2 SNTAGT. DNA of the CDR3: TGTGCCAGCAGTGACTCCGGGACTAGCGGGGGCACTTACGAGCAGTACGTC. Translating it yields CASSDSGTSGGTYEQYV.

The genes are TRBV6-5 and TRBJ2-5; TRBD2 aligns across 8 bases. V lost 5 bases to trimming and J lost 5 bases; unmatched junction nucleotides: 7. This CDR3 has 14 amino acids. Germline V lookup: CDR1 MNHEY, CDR2 SVGAGI. CDR3 amino acids: CASSAGGGWETQYF. CDR3 nucleotide sequence: TGTGCCAGCAGTGCGGGCGGGGGGTGGGAGACCCAGTACTTC.

The rearrangement joins TRBV4-3 to TRBJ2-2; 12 bases agree with TRBD2. Per the germline V gene, CDR1 is LGHNA and CDR2 is YSLEER. This CDR3 has 17 amino acids. V gave up 4 bases and J gave up 4 bases; unmatched junction bases: 7. The CDR3 sequence: CASSPSLAGGGTGELFF. CDR3 sequence (DNA): TGCGCCAGCAGCCCCTCTCTAGCGGGAGGGGGCACCGGGGAGCTGTTTTTT.

This sequence joins TRBV23-1 and TRBJ2-7; 9 bases are shared with TRBD1. TRBV23-1 belongs to the ORF category, with a function that is uncertain. Trimming at V came to 4 bases and at J to 3 bases, leaving 7 bases not matched to a gene. This CDR3 spans 15 amino acids. In nucleotides, the CDR3 is TGCGCCAGCAGTCCCCGGACAGGGGTGATCTACGAGCAGTACTTC. It translates to CASSPRTGVIYEQYF.

The chain combines TRBV7-2 with TRBJ2-2; 10 bases map to TRBD2. Germline V CDR1 and CDR2: SGHTA, FQGNSA. This CDR3 has 16 residues. V was clipped by 5 bases and J by 0 bases; unmatched bases: 3. The CDR3 loop is CASSKGLATNTGELFF. CDR3 DNA sequence: TGTGCCAGCAGCAAGGGACTAGCGACGAACACCGGGGAGCTGTTTTTT.

The CDR3: CSVDAEGDTEAFF. CDR3 coding DNA: TGCAGCGTGGACGCTGAGGGGGACACTGAAGCTTTCTTT. This sequence joins TRBV29-1 and TRBJ1-1, with D possibly being TRBD1 (6 bases). Germline lookup yields CDR1 SQVTM and CDR2 ANQGSEA. This CDR3 has 13 residues. V was shortened by 6 bases and J by 3 bases, with 14 bases between the two germline ends.

This chain uses TRBV19 with TRBJ2-7; 7 bases are a match to TRBD1. CDR1 LNHDA and CDR2 SQIVND come from the germline V gene (reference sequence). V shed 1 base, J shed 2 bases, and the junction held 2 bases outside the gene matches. The CDR3 loop spans 14 amino acids. The CDR3 sequence: CASSIVGQPYEQYF. The CDR3 DNA reads TGTGCCAGTAGTATAGTGGGACAGCCCTACGAGCAGTACTTC.

J is TRBJ2-5 and V is TRBV19; D gene ambiguous. V lost 5 bases to trimming and J lost 0 bases, with 7 bases between them. CDR1 and CDR2 from the germline V gene are LNHDA and SQIVND (reference sequence). There are 13 residues in the CDR3. The CDR3 here is CASSPTYQETQYF. As DNA, the CDR3 is TGTGCCAGTAGTCCTACGTACCAAGAGACCCAGTACTTC.

As DNA, the CDR3 is TGCGCCAGCAGCTTGCAGGGTGGGGAAAAACTGTTTTTT. Translation: CASSLQGGEKLFF. The chain is built from TRBV5-1 and TRBJ1-4; D is perhaps TRBD1 (5 bases). The germline V gene encodes CDR1 SGHRS and CDR2 YFSETQ. The CDR3 length is 13 residues. Between the trimmed V and J ends, which lost 1 base and 8 bases, there was a span of 9 bases.

This CDR3 is CASSLRGGRYEQYV. CDR3 bases: TGTGCCAGCAGCCTACGGGGGGGCAGGTACGAGCAGTACGTC. The rearrangement joins TRBV7-8 to TRBJ2-7; 8 nucleotides agree with TRBD2. V dropped 5 bases and J dropped 4; count of bases not matched to a gene: 7. Germline loops: CDR1 SGHVS, CDR2 FQNEAQ. CDR3 length: 14 residues.

This chain joins TRBV7-2 and TRBJ2-1; no clear D gene. The CDR3 runs 11 residues. Trimming left V 5 bases short and J 7 bases short, with 6 bases between. Germline V gene lookup returns CDR1 SGHTA and CDR2 FQGNSA. The CDR3 coding sequence is TGTGCCAGCAGCCGTGCGAATGAGCAGTTCTTC. It translates to CASSRANEQFF.

The chain has TRBV5-1 and TRBJ2-2; weak D call: TRBD1 (5 bases). The CDR3 runs 21 residues. The germline V gene encodes CDR1 SGHRS and CDR2 YFSETQ. V gave up 2 bases and J gave up 6 bases, with 32 bases separating them. CDR3 loop: CASSFFSGHSRFWVLSGELFF. The CDR3, as DNA: TGCGCCAGCAGCTTCTTTTCCGGACATTCGAGGTTTTGGGTTCTTTCCGGGGAGCTGTTTTTT.

The genes are TRBV5-1 and TRBJ1-2, with 10 bases lining up with TRBD1. Germline V gene sequence: CDR1 SGHRS, CDR2 YFSETQ. With 5 bases clipped from V and 6 bases from J, the junction kept 7 bases outside the gene matches. The CDR3 extends over 14 amino acids. In nucleotides, the CDR3 is TGCGCCAGCAGGTCCGGGACAGGGGATCATGGCTACACCTTC. Translation gives CASRSGTGDHGYTF. Supplemented by reference TRBV5-1 and TRBJ1-2, the full variable domain reads KAGVTQTPRYLIKTRGQQVTLSCSPISGHRSVSWYQQTPGQGLQFLFEYFSETQRNKGNFPGRFSGRQFSNSRSEMNVSTLELGDSALYLCASRSGTGDHGYTFGSGTRLTVV.

The J gene is TRBJ2-6, the V gene TRBV25-1; D may be TRBD1 (6 bases). Trimming left V 4 bases short and J 12 bases short, with 13 bases between. This CDR3 is built from 13 residues. From germline, CDR1 is MGHDK and CDR2 SYGVNS. CDR3: CASSGGSGAVLTF. CDR3 bases: TGTGCCAGCAGTGGAGGGTCAGGGGCCGTCCTGACTTTC.